The TCR beta chain under discussion was sequenced for a study of T cell clonality in common variable immunodeficiency. In its sample, this clone was seen many times. The antigen remains undetermined. The CDR3 end falls 3 residues outside the read, so it is completed with the germline J gene. CVID and control samples used equivalent genomic DNA input. Data came from immunoSEQ multiplex PCR; TCRdb stores just in-frame clones and leaves some out. This sample has under 45,000 clones and no singletons, with approximately 3.6% in the ten largest. The study's findings and limits: Repertoire-complication correlations in CVID were limited by patient heterogeneity. CVID subjects had higher TCRbeta clonality than healthy controls, most marked in about a third.

Most patients and controls had Caucasian heritage. Germline CDR1 reads GTSNPN; CDR2 reads SVGIG (reference sequence). CDR3 length: 13 residues. Deletions cut 3 bases from V and 3 bases from J, with 9 bases between. What was sequenced was peripheral blood mononuclear cells. The chain links TRBV30 to TRBJ1-5; D uncertain. The TCR sequence derives from a person between 18 and 75 years old in good health. This chain's CDR3 is CAWRGQTNQPQHF. The CDR3 DNA, read in part, is TGTGCCTGGAGAGGGCAGACCAATCAGCCC.